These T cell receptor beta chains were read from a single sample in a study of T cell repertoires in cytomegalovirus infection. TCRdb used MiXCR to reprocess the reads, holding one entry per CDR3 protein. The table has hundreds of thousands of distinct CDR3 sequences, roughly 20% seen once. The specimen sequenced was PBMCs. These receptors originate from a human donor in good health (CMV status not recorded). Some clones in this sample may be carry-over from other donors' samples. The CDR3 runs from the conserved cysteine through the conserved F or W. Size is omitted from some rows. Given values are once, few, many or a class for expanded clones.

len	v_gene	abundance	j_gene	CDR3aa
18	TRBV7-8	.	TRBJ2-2	CASSFLRVQKPNTGELFF
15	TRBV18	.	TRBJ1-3	CASNGGTSSGNTIYF
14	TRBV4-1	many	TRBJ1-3	CASSQAEAANTIYF
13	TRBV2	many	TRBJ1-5	CASRGDSDQPQHF
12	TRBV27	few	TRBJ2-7	CALASPLFEQYF
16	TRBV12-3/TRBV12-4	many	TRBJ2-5	CASSTNPTGGTETQYF
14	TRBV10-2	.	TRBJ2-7	CATSSDRSSYEQYF
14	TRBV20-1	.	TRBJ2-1	CSARPRLSYNEQFF
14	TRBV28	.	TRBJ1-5	CASNTDRGQQPQHF
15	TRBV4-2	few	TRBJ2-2	CASSQGLAIVGELFF
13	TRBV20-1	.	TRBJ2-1	CSASRSRHNEQFF
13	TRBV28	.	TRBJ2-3	CASSTGGSDTQYF
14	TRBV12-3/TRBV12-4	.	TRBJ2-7	CASSSTGVHYEQYF
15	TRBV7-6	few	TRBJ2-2	CASSRLQGGTGELFF
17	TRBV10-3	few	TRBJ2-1	CAISGPSGTAPYNEQFF
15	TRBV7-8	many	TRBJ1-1	CASSFMAGGRTEAFF
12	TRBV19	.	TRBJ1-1	CASKQGRLEAFF
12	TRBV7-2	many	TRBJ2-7	CASSITGYEQYF